The 9 T cell receptor beta chains given below trace back to one sample, sequenced in a study of cytomegalovirus exposure and HLA in healthy donors. PCR was performed using 60 Vbeta and 13 Jbeta primers. TCRdb's table, derived via immunoSEQ multiplex PCR, lists solely in-frame clones and lacks some. The sample shows approximately 150,000 clones, approximately 80% of them seen only once. Sequences were obtained from PBMCs. These receptors came from a woman in her 40s in good health and CMV-seronegative.

The J gene is TRBJ2-5, the V gene TRBV18; possibly TRBD2 for D (5 bases). TRBJ2-7 explains the end of the DNA better; the J call may be wrong. Per germline, CDR1 KGHSH and CDR2 LQKENI. The CDR3 consists of 13 residues. CDR3 nucleotide sequence: TGTGCCAGCTCGCGAGAGGGAAACTACGAGCAGTACTTC. Translating gives CASSREGNYEQYF.

This chain uses TRBV25-1 with TRBJ2-7; 7 bases line up with TRBD1. J was trimmed by 4 bases and V by 3 bases; bases with no gene match: 3. CDR1 is MGHDK and CDR2 is SYGVNS in the germline V gene. The CDR3 consists of 13 residues. The CDR3 DNA reads TGTGCCAGCAGTGACGGGACAGTTTACGAGCAGTACTTC. Protein product: CASSDGTVYEQYF.

The chain recombines TRBV4-2 with TRBJ2-7; possibly TRBD1 for D (6 bases). From germline, CDR1 is LGHNA and CDR2 YNFKEQ. The CDR3 sequence is 16 residues long. The V gene lost 4 bases and the J gene lost 1 base, with 17 bases spanning the gap. The CDR3 reads CASSLGQGPKSYEQYF. The CDR3, as DNA: TGTGCCAGCAGCCTAGGGCAGGGGCCCAAATCCTACGAGCAGTACTTC.

The chain is built from TRBV6-5 and TRBJ2-7; TRBD1 matches 7 bases. V shed 2 bases, J shed 3 bases, and the junction held 7 bases outside the gene matches. The germline V gene has CDR1 MNHEY and CDR2 SVGAGI. The length of the CDR3 is 15 residues. Here the CDR3 DNA reads TGTGCCAGCAGTTACCGGGACAGTAACCACTACGAGCAGTACTTC. Protein product: CASSYRDSNHYEQYF.

The chain is built from TRBV2 and TRBJ1-2; D is unresolved. Germline CDR1 is SNHLY and CDR2 is FYNNEI. The CDR3 runs to 14 residues. The ends were cut back, 0 bases at V and 4 bases at J, with 9 bases in the middle. In nucleotides, the CDR3 is TGTGCCAGCAGTGAAGCGGAGGGCCCCTATGGCTACACCTTC. Translation gives CASSEAEGPYGYTF.

The chain employs TRBV7-2 and TRBJ2-3, with unresolved D. This CDR3 region has 13 residues. CDR1 is SGHTA and CDR2 is FQGNSA in the germline V gene. Trimming stripped 9 bases from V and 1 base from J, with 11 bases between. The CDR3 region is CASNEVGTDTQYF. The CDR3 coding sequence is TGTGCCAGTAATGAGGTGGGCACAGATACGCAGTATTTT.

V usage is TRBV4-2 and J usage is TRBJ2-1, with 11 bases matching TRBD2. Trimming at V came to 4 bases and at J to 5 bases, leaving 13 bases not matched to a gene. Per germline, CDR1 LGHNA and CDR2 YNFKEQ. The CDR3 has 18 residues. CDR3: CASSRGDTGTSGHNEQFF. In DNA form, the CDR3 reads TGTGCCAGCAGCCGGGGGGACACCGGGACTAGCGGCCACAATGAGCAGTTCTTC.

This sequence joins TRBV6-1 and TRBJ1-3; a weak D match, TRBD1 (6 bases). Trimming left V 6 bases short and J 4 bases short, with 16 bases between. This CDR3 spans 15 amino acids. The germline gives CDR1 MNHNS, CDR2 SASEGT. CDR3 loop: CASSRQRGAGNTIYF. In DNA, the CDR3 is TGTGCCAGCAGCCGCCAGCGGGGGGCGGGAAACACCATATATTTT.

The V and J genes are TRBV11-3 and TRBJ2-3, with D possibly TRBD2 on 6 matching bases. The V gene's germline CDR1 is SGHNT and CDR2 YENEEA. V lost 1 base and J lost 7, with 15 bases in between. This CDR3 has 15 residues. The CDR3 loop reads CASSLGDSTSHTQYF. The CDR3 DNA reads as TGTGCCAGCAGCTTAGGGGACTCCACGTCCCATACGCAGTATTTT.